Given below is one T cell receptor beta chain in context. Antigen unknown. The ends lost 3 bases at V and 7 bases at J; junction bases unmatched: 10. Germline CDR1 reads SGHRS; CDR2 reads YFSETQ. This CDR3 contains 16 residues. The entry originates in a study of shared clonotypes between healthy human individuals. All donors were healthy HIV-negative adults lacking recent acute infections or vaccinations. The protocol was immunoSEQ multiplex PCR, while the TCRdb copy is restricted to in-frame clones and leaves out a portion. This sample has about 1 million clones; 70% to 80% occur once, and the top ten carry over 1.3%. Study observations and caveats: The authors sampled blood alone, and tissue repertoires likely differ. Richness estimates generally favored naive over memory subsets. Some clonotypes were shared by all four sorted-subset donors, while others were not shared. The non-shared ones had lower generation probabilities than the shared ones.

The chain carries TRBV5-1 and TRBJ2-2, with 9 bases fitting TRBD2. The material sequenced was memory CD4+ T cells sorted from blood. The subset denotes: CD45RA-negative fraction. This receptor was obtained from a man younger than 35 in good health. DNA for the CDR3: TGCGCCAGCAGCTCGAAGGTAGCGGGGGAGAACGGGGAGCTGTTTTTT. Residues: CASSSKVAGENGELFF.